Shown below are 8 T cell receptor beta chains from a single sample sequenced in a study of shared clonotypes between healthy human individuals. The repertoire was sequenced with immunoSEQ multiplex PCR; TCRdb's copy has only in-frame clones and lacks some. There are 2 million to 3 million clones in the sample; 93% occur only once, and more than 0.35% lies in the top ten. The sequenced sample consisted of naive CD4+ T cells from PBMCs. As to subset: CD45RA+ positively selected. The receptors stem from a man aged 18 to 35 in good health. Some clones in this sample may be carry-over from other donors' samples.

The V call is TRBV19, the J call TRBJ2-1; TRBD2 matches 15 bases. Trimming cost V 6 bases and J 6 bases; bases outside gene matches: 3. Germline CDR1 is LNHDA and CDR2 is SQIVND (reference sequence). The CDR3 length is 15 residues. Here the CDR3 reads CASRGTSGRINEQFF. The CDR3 region has the DNA TGTGCCAGTAGGGGGACTAGCGGGAGGATCAATGAGCAGTTCTTC.

This clone was counted a few times. The J gene is TRBJ1-1, the V gene TRBV7-2, with unresolved D. CDR3 size: 12 residues. V was cut by 4 bases and J by 8 bases, with 11 bases left in between. CDR1 and CDR2 (germline): SGHTA, FQGNSA. CDR3: CASSWSNLEAFF. In nucleotides, the CDR3 is TGTGCCAGCAGCTGGTCAAATCTAGAAGCTTTCTTT. The full variable domain, in which reference TRBV7-2 and TRBJ1-1 provide the parts outside the CDR3, is GAGVSQSPSNKVTEKGKDVELRCDPISGHTALYWYRQSLGQGLEFLIYFQGNSAPDKSGLPSDRFSAERTGGSVSTLTIQRTQQEDSAVYLCASSWSNLEAFFGQGTRLTVV.

The chain recombines TRBV11-2 with TRBJ2-5; D unresolved. V was cut by 1 base and J by 3 bases, with 9 bases left in between. The CDR3 spans 14 residues. CDR1 is SGHAT and CDR2 is FQNNGV in the germline V gene. The CDR3 nucleotides are TGTGCCAGCAGCTTAGGAACCCACAAAGAGACCCAGTACTTC. Translated, it gives CASSLGTHKETQYF.

This sequence joins TRBV28 and TRBJ2-2; 9 bases match TRBD1. Germline V gene sequence: CDR1 MDHEN, CDR2 SYDVKM. V lost 7 bases and J lost 4; bases outside the gene matches: 19. CDR3 length equals 19 residues. CDR3 in DNA: TGTGCCAGCACCCCCGGGGGACAGGGCATACGCGGGGCCACCGGGGAGCTGTTTTTT. As protein: CASTPGGQGIRGATGELFF.

This chain links TRBV4-3 with TRBJ2-3; 12 bases map to TRBD2. V was pared by 5 bases and J by 2 bases, with 5 bases of the junction left unmatched. CDR3 length: 16 residues. Per germline, CDR1 LGHNA and CDR2 YSLEER. Here the CDR3 reads CASSRLAGVPTDTQYF. CDR3 in DNA: TGCGCCAGCAGCAGACTAGCGGGAGTCCCCACAGATACGCAGTATTTT.

J is TRBJ1-1 and V is TRBV6-5; TRBD1 might be the D (5 bases). The CDR3 totals 13 residues. V gave up 6 bases and J gave up 7 bases, with 15 bases separating them. Germline V lookup: CDR1 MNHEY, CDR2 SVGAGI. The CDR3 DNA is TGTGCCAGCAGGCGTCAGGGAGAGAGTGAAGCTTTCTTT. Residues: CASRRQGESEAFF.

A single count supports this clone. The chain has TRBV28 and TRBJ1-2; 8 bases fit TRBD1. Per germline, CDR1 MDHEN and CDR2 SYDVKM. V was pared by 4 bases and J by 9 bases, with 10 bases of the junction left unmatched. The CDR3 is 14 residues long. In nucleotides, the CDR3 is TGTGCCAGCAGTTCCCCCGGGACAGGTTGTAGCTACACCTTC. It yields the protein CASSSPGTGCSYTF.

This clone was detected once. This rearrangement joins TRBV7-2 to TRBJ2-4; a weak D match, TRBD2 (6 bases). Looked up from germline, CDR1 is SGHTA and CDR2 is FQGNSA. V dropped 1 base and J dropped 10 bases, with 14 bases sitting between them. This CDR3 comprises 14 residues. The CDR3, as DNA: TGTGCCAGCAGCTTAGGGGTTAGCGGAACTATTCAGTACTTC. The encoded protein is CASSLGVSGTIQYF.